These 15 T cell receptor beta chains came from one sample sequenced in a study of Ad26.COV2.S vaccination and SARS-CoV-2 variants. Profiled with immunoSEQ multiplex PCR; TCRdb holds only in-frame clones, not every one. The sample yields 440,000 or so clones, about 90% seen once. This sample's treatment: some 19 received Ad26.COV2.S at low or high dose, single or two shots; 5 received placebo; per-sample allocation not given. Samples were taken on day 63 after the first vaccine or placebo injection. Source: peripheral blood, taken in a trial of Ad26.COV2.S vaccine versus placebo. All receptors come from a person between 18 and 59 years old who received the Ad26.COV2.S COVID-19 vaccine or a placebo.

This chain joins TRBV18 and TRBJ2-3; 8 bases are a match to TRBD2. CDR3 size: 15 residues. In germline, CDR1 is KGHSH, CDR2 LQKENI. V was clipped by 4 bases and J by 1 base; unmatched bases: 4. CDR3 bases: TGTGCCAGCTCACAGGGGACTAGGGGCACAGATACGCAGTATTTT. Its protein is CASSQGTRGTDTQYF.

The rearrangement links TRBV2 to TRBJ2-3; 7 nucleotides align to TRBD1. With 4 bases clipped from V and 5 bases from J, the junction kept 3 bases outside the gene matches. Germline values: CDR1 SNHLY, CDR2 FYNNEI. The CDR3 consists of 13 residues. In DNA form, the CDR3 reads TGTGCCAGCAGTGCAGGGGGTATAGATACGCAGTATTTT. It translates to CASSAGGIDTQYF. The full variable domain, completed using reference TRBV2 and TRBJ2-3, is EPEVTQTPSHQVTQMGQEVILRCVPISNHLYFYWYRQILGQKVEFLVSFYNNEISEKSEIFDDQFSVERPDGSNFTLKIRSTKLEDSAMYFCASSAGGIDTQYFGPGTRLTVL.

This clone was counted once. The chain has TRBV19 and TRBJ2-7, with 8 bases aligning to TRBD1. J was trimmed by 3 bases and V by 5 bases; bases with no gene match: 9. Germline CDR1 LNHDA, CDR2 SQIVND (reference sequence). The CDR3 has 15 amino acids. CDR3 residues: CASSAGQGRYYEQYF. The CDR3, as DNA: TGTGCCAGTAGTGCTGGACAGGGCCGCTACTACGAGCAGTACTTC.

Comment on this clone: Other nucleotide sequences from this sample produce the same CDR3. The CDR3 DNA sequence: TGTGCCAGCAGCTTAGGTTATCAGCCCCAGCATTTT. Amino acids: CASSLGYQPQHF. The chain is built from TRBV7-9 and TRBJ1-5; D is uncertain. The germline V and J ends were trimmed by 1 base and 5 bases, with 3 bases remaining between them. CDR3 length equals 12 residues. CDR1 SEHNR and CDR2 FQNEAQ come from the germline V gene (reference sequence). Combining the CDR3 with reference TRBV7-9 and TRBJ1-5 gives the whole variable domain DTGVSQNPRHKITKRGQNVTFRCDPISEHNRLYWYRQTLGQGPEFLTYFQNEAQLEKSRLLSDRFSAERPKGSFSTLEIQRTEQGDSAMYLCASSLGYQPQHFGDGTRLSIL.

This clone has ten or more counts. Other DNA sequences in this specimen translate into the identical CDR3. The V call is TRBV19, the J call TRBJ2-7; the D call may be TRBD1 or TRBD2 (5 bases each). V dropped 5 bases and J dropped 2 bases, with 10 bases sitting between them. CDR1 and CDR2 (germline): LNHDA, SQIVND (reference sequence). CDR3 length equals 13 residues. The CDR3 spells CASSRDETYEQYF. The CDR3 DNA reads TGTGCCAGTAGTCGGGACGAGACCTACGAGCAGTACTTC. Variable domain in full (rest from reference TRBV19 and TRBJ2-7): DGGITQSPKYLFRKEGQNVTLSCEQNLNHDAMYWYRQDPGQGLRLIYYSQIVNDFQKGDIAEGYSVSREKKESFPLTVTSAQKNPTAFYLCASSRDETYEQYFGPGTRLTVT.

This clone showed up just once. As DNA, the CDR3 is TGTGCCAGCACCGGGCCAGCGGGCATCTCCTACAATGAGCAGTTCTTC. Amino acids: CASTGPAGISYNEQFF. This chain uses TRBV3-1 (or the pseudogene TRBV3-2) with TRBJ2-1; D is perhaps TRBD2 (6 bases). This CDR3 contains 16 residues. Trimming removed 7 bases at V and 0 bases at J, with 16 bases between. CDR1 and CDR2 from the germline V gene are LGHDT and YNNKEL (reference sequence).

V and J are TRBV7-2 and TRBJ2-1; D ambiguous. This CDR3 is 13 amino acids long. The V gene lost 0 bases and the J gene lost 4 bases, with 4 bases spanning the gap. Per the germline V gene, CDR1 is SGHTA and CDR2 is FQGNSA. CDR3 nucleotides: TGTGCCAGCAGCTTAGCCTTGTACAATGAGCAGTTCTTC. Residues: CASSLALYNEQFF.

The J gene is TRBJ1-5, the V gene TRBV18, with D unresolved. Deletions cut 3 bases from V and 4 bases from J, with 13 bases between. The CDR3 loop spans 15 amino acids. The V gene's germline CDR1 is KGHSH and CDR2 LQKENI. The CDR3 reads CASSPTHETNQPQHF. Written as DNA, the CDR3 is TGTGCCAGCTCACCCACACACGAGACGAATCAGCCCCAGCATTTT.

The chain combines TRBV27 with TRBJ2-5; the D gene could be TRBD1 or TRBD2 (5 bases each). The CDR3 runs to 14 residues. Germline V gene data show CDR1 as MNHEY and CDR2 as SMNVEV (reference sequence). The V end was cut by 4 bases, the J end by 5 bases, with 14 bases between. CDR3 DNA sequence: TGTGCCAGCAGTTCGGGGCAGCCTAGGGAGACCCAGTACTTC. Translating gives CASSSGQPRETQYF.

The V gene is TRBV2, the J gene TRBJ2-5; D might be TRBD1 or TRBD2, each matching 5 bases. The CDR3 has 14 residues. Germline CDR1 is SNHLY and CDR2 is FYNNEI. V lost 2 bases, J lost 7 bases, and 14 bases lay in between. The CDR3 bases are TGTGCCAGCAGTGAATCCCCCTCTGGGGGGACCCAGTACTTC. Translated, it gives CASSESPSGGTQYF.

The chain recombines TRBV29-1 with TRBJ1-1; weak D call: TRBD1 (5 bases). The CDR3 extends over 13 amino acids. V dropped 2 bases and J dropped 0 bases, with 7 bases sitting between them. The germline V gene has CDR1 SQVTM and CDR2 ANQGSEA. The CDR3 is CSVERQMNTEAFF. For the CDR3, the DNA is TGCAGCGTTGAACGACAGATGAACACTGAAGCTTTCTTT.

The chain links TRBV20-1 to TRBJ2-1, with D unclear. This CDR3 has 11 amino acids. Looked up from germline, CDR1 is DFQATT and CDR2 is SNEGSKA (reference sequence). Trimming left V 6 bases short and J 3 bases short, with 6 bases between. The CDR3 nucleotides are TGCAGTGCAACTGACTACAATGAGCAGTTCTTC. Its translation: CSATDYNEQFF.

Of note for this clone: The junction shows a germline mismatch at one end, possibly a read error. The same CDR3 can be traced to other DNA sequences in this sample. The chain recombines TRBV7-2 with TRBJ1-2, with D maybe TRBD1 (5 bases). CDR1 and CDR2 from the germline V gene are SGHTA and FQGNSA. The CDR3 is made up of 14 amino acids. CDR3 sequence: CASRAQGWEAGYTF. For the CDR3, the DNA is TGTGCCAGCAGGGCCCAGGGATGGGAGGCTGGCTATACCTTC. Looking up the rest from reference TRBV7-2 and TRBJ1-2 gives the full variable domain: GAGVSQSPSNKVTEKGKDVELRCDPISGHTALYWYRQSLGQGLEFLIYFQGNSAPDKSGLPSDRFSAERTGGSVSTLTIQRTQQEDSAVYLCASRAQGWEAGYTFGSGTRLTVV.

The chain uses TRBV7-2 and TRBJ2-7; TRBD1 matches 10 bases. The germline CDR1 and CDR2 sequences are SGHTA and FQGNSA. Trimming at V came to 6 bases and at J to 5 bases, leaving 4 bases not matched to a gene. There are 13 residues in the CDR3. Written as DNA, the CDR3 is TGTGCCAGCAGAGGACAGGGGGGCCACGAGCAGTACTTC. It codes for CASRGQGGHEQYF.

This clone occurred once. The chain employs TRBV27 and TRBJ1-2; D gene uncertain. Germline V gene sequence: CDR1 MNHEY, CDR2 SMNVEV (reference sequence). V shed 6 bases and J shed 4 bases, with 15 bases lying between them. There are 14 residues in the CDR3. The CDR3 coding sequence is TGTGCCAGCAGCCTTTTGATTGGGTCCTATGGCTACACCTTC. This gives the protein CASSLLIGSYGYTF.